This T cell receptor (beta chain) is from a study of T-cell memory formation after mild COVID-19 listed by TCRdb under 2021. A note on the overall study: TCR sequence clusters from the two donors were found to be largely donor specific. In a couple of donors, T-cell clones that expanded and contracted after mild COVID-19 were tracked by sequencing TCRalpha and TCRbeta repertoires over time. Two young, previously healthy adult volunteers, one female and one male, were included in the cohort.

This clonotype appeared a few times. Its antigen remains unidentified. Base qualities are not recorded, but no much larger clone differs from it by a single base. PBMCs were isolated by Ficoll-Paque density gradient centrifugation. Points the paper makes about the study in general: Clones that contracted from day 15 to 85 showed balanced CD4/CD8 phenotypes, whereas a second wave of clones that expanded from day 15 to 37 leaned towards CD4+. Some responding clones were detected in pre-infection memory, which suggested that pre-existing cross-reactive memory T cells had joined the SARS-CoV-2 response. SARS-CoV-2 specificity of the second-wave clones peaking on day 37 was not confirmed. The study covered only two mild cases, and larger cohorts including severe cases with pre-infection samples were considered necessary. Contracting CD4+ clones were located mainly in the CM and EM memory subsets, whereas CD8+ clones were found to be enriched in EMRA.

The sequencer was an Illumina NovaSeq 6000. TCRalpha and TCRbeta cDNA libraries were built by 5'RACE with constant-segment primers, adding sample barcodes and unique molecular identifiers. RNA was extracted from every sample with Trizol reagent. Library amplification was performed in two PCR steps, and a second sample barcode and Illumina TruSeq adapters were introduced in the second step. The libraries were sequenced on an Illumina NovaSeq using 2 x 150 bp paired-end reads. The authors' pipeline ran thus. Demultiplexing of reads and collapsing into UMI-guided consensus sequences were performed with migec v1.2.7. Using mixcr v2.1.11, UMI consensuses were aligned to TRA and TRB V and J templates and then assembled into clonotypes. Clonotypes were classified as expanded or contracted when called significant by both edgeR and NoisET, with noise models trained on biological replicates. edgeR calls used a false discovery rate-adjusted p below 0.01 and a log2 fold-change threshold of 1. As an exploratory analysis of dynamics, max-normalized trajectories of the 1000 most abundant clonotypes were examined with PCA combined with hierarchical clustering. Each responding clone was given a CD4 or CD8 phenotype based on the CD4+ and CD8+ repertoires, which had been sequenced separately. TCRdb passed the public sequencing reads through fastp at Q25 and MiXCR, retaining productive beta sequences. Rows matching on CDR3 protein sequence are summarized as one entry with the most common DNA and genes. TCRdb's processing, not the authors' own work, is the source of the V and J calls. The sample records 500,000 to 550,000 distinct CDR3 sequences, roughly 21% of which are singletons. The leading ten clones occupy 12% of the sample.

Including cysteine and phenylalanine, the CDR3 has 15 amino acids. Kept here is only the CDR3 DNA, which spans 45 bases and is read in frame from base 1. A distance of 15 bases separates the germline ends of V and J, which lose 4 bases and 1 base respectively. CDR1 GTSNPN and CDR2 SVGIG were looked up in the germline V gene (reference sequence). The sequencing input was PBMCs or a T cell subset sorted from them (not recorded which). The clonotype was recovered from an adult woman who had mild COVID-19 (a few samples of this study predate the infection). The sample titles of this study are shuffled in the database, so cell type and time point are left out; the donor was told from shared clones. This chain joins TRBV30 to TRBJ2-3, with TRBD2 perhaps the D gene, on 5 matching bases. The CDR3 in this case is CAWTPGSLGTDTQYF. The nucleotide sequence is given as TGTGCCTGGACCCCGGGGAGCCTGGGCACAGATACGCAGTATTTT.